The T cell receptor beta chain under discussion was sequenced for a study of PD-1 blockade in classical Hodgkin lymphoma. Autologous stem cell transplantation was followed by relapse in every patient, and brentuximab vedotin exposure varied. V was clipped by 0 bases and J by 6 bases; unmatched bases: 11. In germline, CDR1 is SGHVS, CDR2 FQNEAQ. The CDR3 consists of 17 residues. General observations from the study: Newly diagnosed patients had baseline TCR diversity that was reportedly lower than that of healthy donors. What caused the repertoire differences, perhaps disease activity or prior therapy, remains undefined. CD4+ TCR diversity, unlike CD8+, rose significantly by C4D1. Patients starting nivolumab under 1 year after ASCT were excluded.

Repertoires were generated with immunoSEQ multiplex PCR, while TCRdb's copy carries only in-frame clones and drops some. The sample yields about 94,000 clones, about 88% seen once. To note about this clone: The antigen is unknown.

V and J are TRBV7-8 and TRBJ2-1, with 7 bases aligning to TRBD2. Sequenced here: peripheral blood mononuclear cells (PBMCs), sampled before the second cycle of nivolumab. The source is a human donor with classical Hodgkin lymphoma. The chain's CDR3 is CASSLAEYGLVINEQFF. The CDR3 bases are TGTGCCAGCAGCTTAGCGGAATATGGACTAGTCATCAATGAGCAGTTCTTC.